This T cell receptor beta chain was obtained from a study of T-cell reconstitution after alpha-beta-depleted transplantation in children. Study-wide results and limits: About two months after transplant, alpha-beta T cells reportedly came from several hundred expanded graft clones. At day 60, the high TCRbeta diversity found in some patients originated from recipient T cells and thymic progenitors that had survived. Among T cells one year after transplant, newly produced cells accounted for most counts and diversity.

In the case of this clonotype: Its matching antigen is unknown.

This sample's TCRbeta library carried unique molecular identifier barcodes. TCRdb fed the PCR reads into MiXCR, producing one record per CDR3 protein. Counted here are hundreds of thousands of distinct CDR3 sequences, roughly 13% occurring once; the ten biggest clones make up 0.65% to 0.9%. Material: PBMCs, obtained before TCRalphabeta/CD19-depleted stem cell transplant. The TCR originated in a girl aged 2-9 years with congenital amegakaryocytic thrombocytopenia, due to receive a stem cell transplant.

The CDR3 here is CASSFLGWNFGTQYF. CDR3 nucleotide sequence: TGTGCCAGCAGCTTTTTGGGCTGGAACTTTGGGACCCAGTACTTC. The V gene is TRBV7-9, the J gene TRBJ2-5; the D is unclear. This CDR3 has 15 residues. Between the trimmed V and J ends, which lost 3 bases and 7 bases, there was a span of 18 bases. Germline CDR1 and CDR2: SEHNR and FQNEAQ (reference sequence). The full variable domain, rest sourced from reference TRBV7-9 and TRBJ2-5, is DTGVSQNPRHKITKRGQNVTFRCDPISEHNRLYWYRQTLGQGPEFLTYFQNEAQLEKSRLLSDRFSAERPKGSFSTLEIQRTEQGDSAMYLCASSFLGWNFGTQYFGPGTRLLVL.